This record covers a single TCR beta chain. The antigen is not known. V gave up 6 bases and J gave up 8 bases, with 16 bases separating them. The CDR3 has 13 amino acids. Germline lookup yields CDR1 SEHNR and CDR2 FQNEAQ (reference sequence). These data belong to a study of Tregs in tolerant kidney transplant recipients. The nonmyeloablative bone marrow transplants came from related graft donors, with transient mixed chimerism. CD4+CD25+CD127- Tregs, CD4+CD25- non-Tregs, CD4 and CD8 cells were sorted. Study-level results: Nucleotide sequences could not be compared across some patients' samples due to primer changes. Antigen-driven expansion was suggested because donor-specific Tregs expanded more than all Tregs in tolerant patients.

Generated by immunoSEQ multiplex PCR, the TCRdb table keeps only in-frame clones and is missing some. In the table there are about 52,000 clones, about 91% of which are singletons. Sequencing used CD8+ T cells from blood (PBMCs), obtained 24 months after the transplant. This receptor was identified in a human patient who received a combined kidney and bone marrow transplant. Some of these T cells may belong to the graft donor. The chain employs TRBV7-9 and TRBJ1-2; D may be TRBD1 (6 bases). The CDR3 DNA reads TGTGCCAGCAGTTTGGGGGCCTTATACGGCTACACCTTC. This encodes CASSLGALYGYTF. Combining the CDR3 with reference TRBV7-9 and TRBJ1-2 gives the whole variable domain DTGVSQNPRHKITKRGQNVTFRCDPISEHNRLYWYRQTLGQGPEFLTYFQNEAQLEKSRLLSDRFSAERPKGSFSTLEIQRTEQGDSAMYLCASSLGALYGYTFGSGTRLTVV.